This TCR beta chain was recovered during a study of T cells in Graves' hyperthyroidism and ophthalmopathy. There were TCR beta CDR3 regions amplified from RNA transcripts. HTBI primers were used for first-round RT-PCR of the TCR CDR3. TCRdb redid the calling of the multiplex PCR reads with MiXCR, one entry per CDR3 protein. The sample has 250,000 to 350,000 distinct CDR3 sequences; 15% to 20% are singletons. Germline V gene sequence: CDR1 KGHSH, CDR2 LQKENI. The CDR3 has 18 amino acids. Whole-study findings and limits: From stable hyperthyroidism, ophthalmopathy was set apart by a 13 V-J model. Within blood appeared most thyroid clonotypes that had expanded above 0.001.

Concerning this clonotype itself: Antigen: not known. Mismatch with germline at one junction end may stem from a read error.

This TCR was sampled from a man aged 30 to 45 with Graves' hyperthyroidism. Input material: blood. J is TRBJ2-1 and V is TRBV18, with 11 bases identical to TRBD2. In DNA, the CDR3 is TGTGTCAGCTCACCTTCTCGGATTCTAGCGGGAGGTTTCCATGAGCAGTTCTTC. Its protein product is CVSSPSRILAGGFHEQFF. Full variable domain (remainder filled in from reference TRBV18 and TRBJ2-1): NAGVMQNPRHLVRRRGQEARLRCSPMKGHSHVYWYRQLPEEGLKFMVYLQKENIIDESGMPKERFSAEFPKEGPSILRIQQVVRGDSAAYFCVSSPSRILAGGFHEQFFGPGTRLTVL.